The 7 T cell receptor beta chains below come from one sample, sequenced in a study of T cell repertoires in cytomegalovirus infection. TCRdb reanalysed the reads using MiXCR and keeps one entry per CDR3 protein. The sample lists roughly 140,000 distinct CDR3 sequences; 20% to 25% were seen once. The source material was PBMCs. These receptor sequences come from a human donor in good health (CMV status not recorded). Some clones in this sample may be carry-over from other donors' samples.

V gene TRBV2 combines with J gene TRBJ2-3, with TRBD1 matching over 7 bases. The CDR3 is 15 amino acids. CDR1 is SNHLY, CDR2 FYNNEI, per germline. V was clipped by 8 bases and J by 2 bases; unmatched bases: 10. The CDR3 DNA follows: TGTGCCAGCCTCGGACAGGCGGACTTCACAGATACGCAGTATTTT. This sequence encodes CASLGQADFTDTQYF.

The gene calls are TRBV29-1 and TRBJ2-7, with 8 nucleotides matching TRBD1. Germline lookup yields CDR1 SQVTM and CDR2 ANQGSEA. V lost 5 bases to trimming and J lost 6 bases; unmatched junction nucleotides: 9. The CDR3 length is 13 residues. CDR3 sequence: CSVRAAGGLEQYF. The CDR3 nucleotides are TGCAGCGTTAGAGCGGCAGGGGGCCTCGAGCAGTACTTC.

This clonotype was observed at least ten times. CDR3 residues: CASSLEGTSGGAGFEQYF. As DNA, the CDR3 is TGTGCCAGCAGCCTAGAGGGGACTAGCGGGGGGGCCGGTTTCGAGCAGTACTTC. The gene calls are TRBV7-9 and TRBJ2-7, with TRBD2 matching 16 bases. CDR3 length equals 18 residues. Trimming took 5 bases from V and 6 from J; bases not matched to a gene: 13. Per germline, CDR1 SEHNR and CDR2 FQNEAQ (reference sequence).

The V gene is TRBV4-3, the J gene TRBJ2-1, with D possibly called TRBD1 or TRBD2 (6 bases each). The germline V gene encodes CDR1 LGHNA and CDR2 YSLEER. V lost 6 bases and J 8 bases, leaving 14 bases between the germline ends. The CDR3 has 13 residues. The CDR3 DNA reads as TGCGCCAGCAGGAACTGGGGGGCTGATGAGCAGTTCTTC. This translates into CASRNWGADEQFF.

This clonotype was picked up a small number of times. The rearrangement joins TRBV7-9 to TRBJ2-7; maybe TRBD1 (6 bases). V was cut by 3 bases and J by 3 bases, with 15 bases left in between. CDR3 length: 15 amino acids. CDR1 and CDR2 from the germline V gene are SEHNR and FQNEAQ (reference sequence). CDR3 sequence: CASSFSQGLGYEQYF. In nucleotides, the CDR3 is TGTGCCAGCAGCTTTTCCCAGGGGTTGGGCTACGAGCAGTACTTC. Full variable domain (rest looked up from reference TRBV7-9 and TRBJ2-7): DTGVSQNPRHKITKRGQNVTFRCDPISEHNRLYWYRQTLGQGPEFLTYFQNEAQLEKSRLLSDRFSAERPKGSFSTLEIQRTEQGDSAMYLCASSFSQGLGYEQYFGPGTRLTVT.

The sample holds a few counts of this clonotype. This chain connects TRBV28 to TRBJ1-2; 10 nucleotides agree with TRBD1. CDR1 MDHEN and CDR2 SYDVKM come from the germline V gene. This CDR3 has 15 residues. J was trimmed by 4 bases and V by 5 bases; bases with no gene match: 7. The CDR3 DNA sequence: TGTGCCAGCAGTACCCCCGGGACAGGGGCCTATGGCTACACCTTC. This codes for CASSTPGTGAYGYTF.

The chain joins TRBV12-3 or TRBV12-4 to TRBJ1-3; TRBD1 aligns across 7 bases. The CDR3 contains 14 residues. The trim removed 2 bases at V and 5 bases at J, leaving 3 bases unmatched. The CDR3 spells CASSLRQGRNTIYF. CDR3 bases: TGTGCCAGCAGTTTAAGACAGGGAAGAAACACCATATATTTT.